This T cell receptor beta chain was recorded in a study of PD-1 blockade in classical Hodgkin lymphoma. The CDR3 runs 13 residues. V was pared by 0 bases and J by 5 bases, with 7 bases between. The germline CDR1 and CDR2 sequences are SGHNT and YENEEA. This clone has just a few counts. The data were produced by immunoSEQ multiplex PCR, yet TCRdb's version contains in-frame clones alone and is incomplete. The sample lists tens of thousands of clones, approximately 70% occurring once. All patients relapsed after autologous stem cell transplantation, and brentuximab vedotin exposure varied. This sequence was found in a human donor with classical Hodgkin lymphoma. The V gene is TRBV11-3, the J gene TRBJ1-1; D is undetermined. Here the sequenced sample was peripheral blood mononuclear cells (PBMCs), taken at baseline. The CDR3 region has the DNA TGTGCCAGCAGCTTAGAACGGGTTACTGAAGCTTTCTTT. It is translated as CASSLERVTEAFF.